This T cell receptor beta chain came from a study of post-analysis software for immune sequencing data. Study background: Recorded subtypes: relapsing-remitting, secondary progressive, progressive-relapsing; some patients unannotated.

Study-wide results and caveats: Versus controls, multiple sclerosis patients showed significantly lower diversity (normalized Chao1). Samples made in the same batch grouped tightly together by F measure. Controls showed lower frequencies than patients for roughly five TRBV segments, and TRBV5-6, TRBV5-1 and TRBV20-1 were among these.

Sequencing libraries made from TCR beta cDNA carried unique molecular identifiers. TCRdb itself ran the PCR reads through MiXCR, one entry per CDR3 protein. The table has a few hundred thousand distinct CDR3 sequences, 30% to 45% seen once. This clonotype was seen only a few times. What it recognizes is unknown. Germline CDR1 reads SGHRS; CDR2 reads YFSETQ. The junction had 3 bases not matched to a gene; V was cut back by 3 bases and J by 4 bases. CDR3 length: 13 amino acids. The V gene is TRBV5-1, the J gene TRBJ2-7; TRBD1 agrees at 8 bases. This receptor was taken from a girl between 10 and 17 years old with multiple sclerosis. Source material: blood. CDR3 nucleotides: TGCGCCAGCAGCTCGGGGGACAGGTACGAGCAGTACTTC. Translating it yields CASSSGDRYEQYF.